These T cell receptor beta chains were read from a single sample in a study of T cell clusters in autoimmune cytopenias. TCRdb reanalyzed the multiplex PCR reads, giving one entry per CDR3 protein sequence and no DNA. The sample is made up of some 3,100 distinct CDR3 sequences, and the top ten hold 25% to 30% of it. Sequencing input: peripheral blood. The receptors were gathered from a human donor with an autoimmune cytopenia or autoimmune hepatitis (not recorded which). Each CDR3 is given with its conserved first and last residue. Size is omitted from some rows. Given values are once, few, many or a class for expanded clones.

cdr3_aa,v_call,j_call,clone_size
CSVVETGLLSSNQPQHF,TRBV29-1,TRBJ1-5,medium-sized
CASSLGPSGGDTQYF,TRBV11-3,TRBJ2-3,medium-sized
CASSLVAGPYNEQFF,TRBV27,TRBJ2-1,medium-sized
CATSRGLAGFDNEQFF,TRBV15,TRBJ2-1,.
CASSYSIGPRRDTIYF,TRBV6-1,TRBJ1-3,.
CASSLNSGANVLTF,TRBV27,TRBJ2-6,medium-sized
CASTMRGANVLTF,TRBV19,TRBJ2-6,medium-sized
CASSNIGTEAFF,TRBV19,TRBJ1-1,.
CASSYLGTEAFF,TRBV6-5,TRBJ1-1,medium-sized
CAWRVTGRASYEQYF,TRBV30,TRBJ2-7,medium-sized
CASSLGQGNTEAFF,TRBV12-3/TRBV12-4,TRBJ1-1,.
CASSLLHEQYF,TRBV5-6,TRBJ2-7,.
CSVERSGNSEAFF,TRBV29-1,TRBJ1-1,medium-sized
CASSIGLAGGRYEQYF,TRBV13,TRBJ2-7,medium-sized
CASSITSGGGNEQFF,TRBV11-3,TRBJ2-1,.
CASRSRQGNSYEQYF,TRBV6-1,TRBJ2-7,.
CASRVGPTQYF,TRBV6-5,TRBJ2-3,medium-sized
CSVDQGYEQYF,TRBV29-1,TRBJ2-7,large
CATSRDPGTNEKLFF,TRBV15,TRBJ1-4,medium-sized
CATAGQVPYSNQPQHF,TRBV19,TRBJ1-5,medium-sized
CASSQDWTPYSNQPQHF,TRBV4-3,TRBJ1-5,.
CAVEGQGATNYGYTF,TRBV6-1,TRBJ1-2,.
CASSSFPNNSPLHF,TRBV5-6,TRBJ1-6,medium-sized
CASSPGPSTEAFF,TRBV12-3/TRBV12-4,TRBJ1-1,medium-sized
CASSIVGRSIYYTF,TRBV19,TRBJ1-2,medium-sized
CASSSIRGRGQETQYF,TRBV12-3/TRBV12-4,TRBJ2-5,medium-sized
CASTPLKGFVGELFF,TRBV11-3,TRBJ2-2,medium-sized
CASSLLTGVREQFF,TRBV11-3,TRBJ2-1,medium-sized
CASSQGPRHTGELFF,TRBV11-3,TRBJ2-2,medium-sized
CASSHGTGTYEQYF,TRBV4-2,TRBJ2-7,.
CASSLRDRENTEAFF,TRBV12-3/TRBV12-4,TRBJ1-1,medium-sized
CASTIGLGNSPLHF,TRBV19,TRBJ1-6,.
CASSYGTEGTEAFF,TRBV13,TRBJ1-1,.
CASSTVWRPKLFF,TRBV12-3/TRBV12-4,TRBJ1-4,.
CASSLGTEAFF,TRBV12-3/TRBV12-4,TRBJ1-1,.
CSVWSFGTDNGYTF,TRBV29-1,TRBJ1-2,hyperexpanded
CASSLTRANYGYTF,TRBV12-3/TRBV12-4,TRBJ1-2,medium-sized
CASSPDRDRGNSPLHF,TRBV27,TRBJ1-6,medium-sized
CATSTGGPGELFF,TRBV24-1,TRBJ2-2,.
CASSQIRTSGETGELFF,TRBV27,TRBJ2-2,.
CASSLRTGANEKLFF,TRBV5-4,TRBJ1-4,.
CVSSLGLRRAAKETQYF,TRBV13,TRBJ2-5,.
CASSGVAGGLAEQFF,TRBV19,TRBJ2-1,.
CASSPGQNYGYTF,TRBV12-3/TRBV12-4,TRBJ1-2,.
CASSRGQTATGELFF,TRBV11-3,TRBJ2-2,medium-sized
CASSLASSRGSTDTQYF,TRBV11-3,TRBJ2-3,medium-sized
CASLFWGTGELFF,TRBV6-1,TRBJ2-2,medium-sized
CASSFRRQGSTGELFF,TRBV12-3/TRBV12-4,TRBJ2-2,.
CASSRGLAGVANTGELFF,TRBV5-4,TRBJ2-2,.
CASSLGGDSYEQYF,TRBV11-3,TRBJ2-7,medium-sized
CAWGKPGQLAKNIQYF,TRBV30,TRBJ2-4,.
CASSIRGRNTNYGYTF,TRBV19,TRBJ1-2,medium-sized
CASSQDRRDTQYF,TRBV4-2,TRBJ2-3,.
CASSLGVSKPPHNEQFF,TRBV19,TRBJ2-1,medium-sized
CASSFRNSNQPQHF,TRBV5-5,TRBJ1-5,.